One T cell receptor (beta chain) is described in this entry. Germline V gene sequence: CDR1 SNHLY, CDR2 FYNNEI. The CDR3 sequence is 10 residues long. The repertoire was sequenced with immunoSEQ multiplex PCR; TCRdb's copy has only in-frame clones and lacks some. The table lists 65,000 to 70,000 clones, around 88% of them singletons, with 16% in the top ten. This sample was included in a study of blood T cell repertoires in COVID-19. Those enrolled in Seattle joined during active infection and were followed longitudinally afterward. This chain connects TRBV2 to TRBJ1-2, with D unclear. The sample taken for sequencing was peripheral blood. The clonotype comes from a man aged 40-49 years with COVID-19, enrolled during active disease. The CDR3 spells CADPRGGYTF. CDR3 nucleotide sequence: TGTGCTGACCCCCGGGGTGGCTACACCTTC.